The 5 T cell receptor beta chains in this list originate from one sample, sequenced in a study of shared clonotypes between healthy human individuals. Clones were sequenced by immunoSEQ multiplex PCR, and TCRdb holds only the in-frame ones, with some missing. The repertoire holds over a million clones, around 97% seen once, with roughly 1.2% in the top ten. Source material: naive CD4+ T cells sorted from blood. Subset described: CD45RA+ positively selected. The origin of the receptors is a young man in good health.

The chain joins TRBV27 to TRBJ2-1, with 8 bases matching TRBD2. Germline trimming cut 1 base from V and 6 bases from J; bases unmatched to any gene: 8. Germline V gene sequence: CDR1 MNHEY, CDR2 SMNVEV (reference sequence). CDR3 length: 16 amino acids. DNA for the CDR3: TGTGCCAGCAGTTTATACCGGCCCCGGGAGGGCAATGAGCAGTTCTTC. This codes for CASSLYRPREGNEQFF.

The J gene is TRBJ2-1, the V gene TRBV19, with 9 positions matching TRBD1. V lost 3 bases, J lost 5 bases, and 14 bases stayed unmatched. This CDR3 comprises 18 residues. Germline V CDR1 and CDR2: LNHDA, SQIVND (reference sequence). The CDR3: CASSIKILGDRVHNEQFF. CDR3 bases: TGTGCCAGTAGTATCAAAATCCTGGGGGACAGGGTCCACAATGAGCAGTTCTTC.

The chain combines TRBV6-5 with TRBJ1-4; D might be TRBD1 (5 bases). The V gene lost 6 bases and the J gene lost 0 bases, with 8 bases spanning the gap. There are 14 residues in the CDR3. Germline CDR1 MNHEY, CDR2 SVGAGI. The CDR3 protein is CASRQGATNEKLFF. The CDR3 DNA reads TGTGCCAGCAGGCAGGGAGCAACTAATGAAAAACTGTTTTTT.

The V call is TRBV5-8, the J call TRBJ1-5; TRBD1 aligns across 10 bases. With V trimmed by 9 bases and J by 7 bases, 13 bases remained unmatched. The CDR3 totals 15 residues. Germline CDR1 is SGHTS and CDR2 is YDEGEE. The CDR3 region has the DNA TGTGCCACCTCTTCGGGGACAGGGGTCCTCCAGCCCCAGCATTTT. Protein: CATSSGTGVLQPQHF.

The CDR3 loop is CASSPPSNEQFF. Written as DNA, the CDR3 is TGTGCCAGCAGTCCCCCTAGCAATGAGCAGTTCTTC. The chain carries TRBV7-3 and TRBJ2-1; D uncertain. CDR1 is SGHTA and CDR2 is FQGTGA in the germline V gene. With 6 bases removed from V and 6 bases from J, the gap between germline ends came to 9 bases. This CDR3 region has 12 residues.